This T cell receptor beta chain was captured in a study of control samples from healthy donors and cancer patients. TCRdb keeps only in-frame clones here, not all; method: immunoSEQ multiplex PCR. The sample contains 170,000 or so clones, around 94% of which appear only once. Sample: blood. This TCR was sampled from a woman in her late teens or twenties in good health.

The CDR3 nucleotides are TGTGCCAGCAGTTACTCCGTCCCGGCTGAAGCTTTCTTT. It encodes CASSYSVPAEAFF. This chain links TRBV6-2 or TRBV6-3 with TRBJ1-1; no reliable D call. CDR1 is MNHEY and CDR2 is SVGEGT in the germline V gene. The CDR3 runs to 13 residues. With 0 bases removed from V and 6 bases from J, the gap between germline ends came to 8 bases.